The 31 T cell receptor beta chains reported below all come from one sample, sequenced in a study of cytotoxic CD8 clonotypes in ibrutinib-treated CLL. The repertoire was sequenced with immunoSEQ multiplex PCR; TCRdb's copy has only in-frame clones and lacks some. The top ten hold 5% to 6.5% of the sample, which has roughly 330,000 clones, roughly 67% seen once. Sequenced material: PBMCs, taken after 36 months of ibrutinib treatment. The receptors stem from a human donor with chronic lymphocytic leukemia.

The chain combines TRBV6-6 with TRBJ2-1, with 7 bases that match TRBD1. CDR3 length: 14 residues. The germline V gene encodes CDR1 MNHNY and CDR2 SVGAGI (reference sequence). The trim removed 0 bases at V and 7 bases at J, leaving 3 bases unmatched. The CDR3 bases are TGTGCCAGCAGTTACTCCGGGACAGCGAATGAGCAGTTCTTC. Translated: CASSYSGTANEQFF.

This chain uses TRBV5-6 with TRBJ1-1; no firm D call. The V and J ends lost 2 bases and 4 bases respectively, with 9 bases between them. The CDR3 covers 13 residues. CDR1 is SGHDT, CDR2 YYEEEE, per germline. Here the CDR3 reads CASSFTRGTEAFF. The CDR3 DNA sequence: TGTGCCAGCAGCTTCACTCGGGGCACTGAAGCTTTCTTT.

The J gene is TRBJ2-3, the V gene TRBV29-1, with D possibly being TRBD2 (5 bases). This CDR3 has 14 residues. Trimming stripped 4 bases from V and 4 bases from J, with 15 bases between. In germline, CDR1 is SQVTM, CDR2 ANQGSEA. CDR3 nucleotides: TGCAGCGTTGCCCCGAGGACTGACCCAGATACGCAGTATTTT. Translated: CSVAPRTDPDTQYF.

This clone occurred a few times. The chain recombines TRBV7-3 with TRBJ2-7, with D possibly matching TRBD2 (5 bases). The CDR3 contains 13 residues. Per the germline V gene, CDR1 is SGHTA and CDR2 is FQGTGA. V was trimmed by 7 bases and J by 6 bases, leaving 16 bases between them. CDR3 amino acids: CASTEYPGGEQYF. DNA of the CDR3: TGTGCCAGCACCGAGTACCCCGGAGGCGAGCAGTACTTC.

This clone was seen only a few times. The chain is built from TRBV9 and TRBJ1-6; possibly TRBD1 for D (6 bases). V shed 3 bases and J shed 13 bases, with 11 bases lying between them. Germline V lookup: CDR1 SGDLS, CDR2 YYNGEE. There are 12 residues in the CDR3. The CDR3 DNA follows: TGTGCCAGCAGCGCTACAGGGAGCCCCCTCCACTTT. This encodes CASSATGSPLHF.

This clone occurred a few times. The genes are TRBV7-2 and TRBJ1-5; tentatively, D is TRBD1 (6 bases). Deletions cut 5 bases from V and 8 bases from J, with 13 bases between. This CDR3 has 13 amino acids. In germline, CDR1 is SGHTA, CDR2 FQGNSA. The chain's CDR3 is CASSLDRREPQHF. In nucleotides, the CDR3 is TGTGCCAGCAGCCTGGACAGACGAGAGCCCCAGCATTTT. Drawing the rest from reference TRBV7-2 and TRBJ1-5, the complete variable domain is GAGVSQSPSNKVTEKGKDVELRCDPISGHTALYWYRQSLGQGLEFLIYFQGNSAPDKSGLPSDRFSAERTGGSVSTLTIQRTQQEDSAVYLCASSLDRREPQHFGDGTRLSIL.

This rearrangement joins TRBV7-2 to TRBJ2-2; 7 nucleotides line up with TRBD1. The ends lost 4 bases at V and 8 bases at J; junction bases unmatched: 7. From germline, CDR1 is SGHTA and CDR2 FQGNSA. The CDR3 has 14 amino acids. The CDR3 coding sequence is TGTGCCAGCAGCTACGACAGGGTTTCGGGGGAGCTGTTTTTT. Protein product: CASSYDRVSGELFF.

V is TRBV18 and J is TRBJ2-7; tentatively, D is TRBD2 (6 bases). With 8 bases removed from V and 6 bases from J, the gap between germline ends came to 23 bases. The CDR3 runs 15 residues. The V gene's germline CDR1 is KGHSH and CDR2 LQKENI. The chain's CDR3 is CASRSRQGLPSEQYF. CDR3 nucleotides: TGTGCCAGCCGCTCCCGGCAGGGACTCCCCTCCGAGCAGTACTTC.

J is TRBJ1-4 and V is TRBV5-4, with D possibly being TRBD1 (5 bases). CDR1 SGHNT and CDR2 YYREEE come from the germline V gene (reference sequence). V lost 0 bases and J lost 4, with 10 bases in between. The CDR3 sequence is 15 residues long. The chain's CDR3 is CASSLAGRGNEKLFF. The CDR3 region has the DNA TGTGCCAGCAGCTTGGCAGGGAGAGGTAATGAAAAACTGTTTTTT.

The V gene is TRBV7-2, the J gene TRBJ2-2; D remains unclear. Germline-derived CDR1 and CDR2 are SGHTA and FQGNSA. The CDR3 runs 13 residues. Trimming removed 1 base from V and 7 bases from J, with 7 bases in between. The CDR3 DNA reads TGTGCCAGCAGCTTAGTCGTAGACGGGGAGCTGTTTTTT. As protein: CASSLVVDGELFF.

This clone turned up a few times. The CDR3 here is CASSQLDRGLTGANVLTF. CDR3 DNA sequence: TGCGCCAGCAGCCAGCTTGACAGGGGGCTTACTGGGGCCAACGTCCTGACTTTC. The V call is TRBV4-1, the J call TRBJ2-6; 10 bases fit TRBD1. Germline lookup yields CDR1 MGHRA and CDR2 YSYEKL. The CDR3 spans 18 residues. Trimming cost V 3 bases and J 2 bases; bases outside gene matches: 7.

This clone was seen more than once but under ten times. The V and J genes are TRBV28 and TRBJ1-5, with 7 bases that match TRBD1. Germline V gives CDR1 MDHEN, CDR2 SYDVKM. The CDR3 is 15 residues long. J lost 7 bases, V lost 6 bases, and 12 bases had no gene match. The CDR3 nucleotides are TGTGCCAGCAGAAAAGGGGGCTTGGGTATGCAGCCCCAGCATTTT. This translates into CASRKGGLGMQPQHF.

The CDR3 DNA reads TGTGCCAGCACCGACCGTGGCCCCAATGAGCAGTTCTTC. This gives the protein CASTDRGPNEQFF. The gene calls are TRBV6-5 and TRBJ2-1; the D is unclear. CDR3 length: 13 residues. CDR1 is MNHEY, CDR2 SVGAGI, per germline. Trimming left V 7 bases short and J 6 bases short, with 13 bases between.

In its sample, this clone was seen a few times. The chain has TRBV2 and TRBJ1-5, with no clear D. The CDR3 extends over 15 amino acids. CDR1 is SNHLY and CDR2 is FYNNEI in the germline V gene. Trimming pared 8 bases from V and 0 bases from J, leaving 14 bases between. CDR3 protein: CASLPWPHSNQPQHF. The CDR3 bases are TGTGCCAGCCTGCCATGGCCCCATAGCAATCAGCCCCAGCATTTT.

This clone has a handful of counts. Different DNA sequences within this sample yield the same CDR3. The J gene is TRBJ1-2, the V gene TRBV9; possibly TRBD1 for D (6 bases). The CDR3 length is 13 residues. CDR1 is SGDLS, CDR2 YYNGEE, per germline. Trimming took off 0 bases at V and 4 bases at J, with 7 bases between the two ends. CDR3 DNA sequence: TGTGCCAGCAGCGTAGGGACAGCCTATGGCTACACCTTC. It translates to CASSVGTAYGYTF.

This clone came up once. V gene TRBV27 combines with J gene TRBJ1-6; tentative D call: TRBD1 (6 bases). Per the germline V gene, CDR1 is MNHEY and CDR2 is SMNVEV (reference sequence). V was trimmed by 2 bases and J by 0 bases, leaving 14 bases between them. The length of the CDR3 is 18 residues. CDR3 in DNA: TGTGCCAGCAGTTTACGCCCCACAGGGAGCTCCTATAATTCACCCCTCCACTTT. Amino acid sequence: CASSLRPTGSSYNSPLHF.

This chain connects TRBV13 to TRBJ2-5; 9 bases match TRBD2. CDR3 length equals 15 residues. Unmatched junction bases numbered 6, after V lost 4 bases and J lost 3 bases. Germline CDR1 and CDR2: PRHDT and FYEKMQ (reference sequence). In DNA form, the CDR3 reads TGTGCCAGCAGCTCCCGGACTAGCGTGGAAGAGACCCAGTACTTC. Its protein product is CASSSRTSVEETQYF.

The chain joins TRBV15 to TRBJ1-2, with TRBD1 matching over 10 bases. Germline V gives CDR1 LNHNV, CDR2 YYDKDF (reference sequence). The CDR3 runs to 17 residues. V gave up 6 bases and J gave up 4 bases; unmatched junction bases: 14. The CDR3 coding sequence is TGTGCCACCAGGATGAGACAGGGGGCTTCCGGAGTCTATGGCTACACCTTC. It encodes CATRMRQGASGVYGYTF. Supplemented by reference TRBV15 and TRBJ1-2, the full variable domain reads DAMVIQNPRYQVTQFGKPVTLSCSQTLNHNVMYWYQQKSSQAPKLLFHYYDKDFNNEADTPDNFQSRRPNTSFCFLDIRSPGLGDTAMYLCATRMRQGASGVYGYTFGSGTRLTVV.

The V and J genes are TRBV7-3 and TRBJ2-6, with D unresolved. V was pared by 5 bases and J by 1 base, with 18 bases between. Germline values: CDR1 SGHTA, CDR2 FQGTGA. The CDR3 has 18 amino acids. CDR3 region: CASSQRPRYASGANVLTF. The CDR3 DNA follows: TGTGCCAGCAGCCAGAGGCCGAGATATGCGTCTGGGGCCAACGTCCTGACTTTC.

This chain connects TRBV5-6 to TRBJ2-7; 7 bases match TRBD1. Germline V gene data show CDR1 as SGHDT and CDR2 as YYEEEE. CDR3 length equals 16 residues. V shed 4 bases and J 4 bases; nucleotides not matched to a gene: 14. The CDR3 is CASSAFHPGQLYEQYF. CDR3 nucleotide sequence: TGTGCCAGCAGCGCTTTCCATCCGGGACAGCTGTACGAGCAGTACTTC.

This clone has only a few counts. The CDR3 coding sequence is TGTGCCAGCAGCTTGGATAGAACGAGCCCTAACTATGGCTACACCTTC. Protein: CASSLDRTSPNYGYTF. The J gene is TRBJ1-2, the V gene TRBV5-8; no definite D call. CDR1 is SGHTS and CDR2 is YDEGEE in the germline V gene. This CDR3 contains 16 residues. V was trimmed by 0 bases and J by 0 bases, leaving 12 bases between them.

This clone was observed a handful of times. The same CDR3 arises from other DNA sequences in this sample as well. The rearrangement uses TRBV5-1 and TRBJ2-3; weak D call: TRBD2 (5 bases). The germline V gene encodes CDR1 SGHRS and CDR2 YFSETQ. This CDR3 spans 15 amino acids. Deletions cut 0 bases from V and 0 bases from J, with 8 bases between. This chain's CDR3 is CASSLGRGSTDTQYF. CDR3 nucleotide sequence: TGCGCCAGCAGCTTGGGACGGGGAAGCACAGATACGCAGTATTTT.

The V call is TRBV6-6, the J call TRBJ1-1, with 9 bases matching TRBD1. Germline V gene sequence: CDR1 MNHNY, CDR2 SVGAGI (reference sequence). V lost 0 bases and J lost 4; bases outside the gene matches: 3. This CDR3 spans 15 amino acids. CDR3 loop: CASSYSRQGGTEAFF. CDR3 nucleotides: TGTGCCAGCAGTTACTCGAGACAGGGGGGCACTGAAGCTTTCTTT.

The CDR3 reads CASSLLRVSVGYTF. DNA for the CDR3: TGTGCCAGCAGTTTACTTCGGGTTTCGGTTGGCTACACCTTC. This chain connects TRBV28 to TRBJ1-2; no firm D call. V was cut by 2 bases and J by 7 bases, with 14 bases left in between. The CDR3 loop spans 14 amino acids. Germline CDR1 and CDR2: MDHEN and SYDVKM.

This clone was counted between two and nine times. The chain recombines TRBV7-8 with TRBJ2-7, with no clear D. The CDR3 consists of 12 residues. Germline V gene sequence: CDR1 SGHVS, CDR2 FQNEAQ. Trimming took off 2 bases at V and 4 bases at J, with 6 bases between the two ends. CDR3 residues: CASSLRIYEQYF. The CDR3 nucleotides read TGTGCCAGCAGCTTAAGGATATACGAGCAGTACTTC.

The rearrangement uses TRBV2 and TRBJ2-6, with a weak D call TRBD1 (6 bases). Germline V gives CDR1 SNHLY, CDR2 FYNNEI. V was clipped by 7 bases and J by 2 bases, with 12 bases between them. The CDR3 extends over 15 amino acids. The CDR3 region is CASNRDLPGANVLTF. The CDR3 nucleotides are TGTGCCAGCAACAGGGATCTTCCTGGGGCCAACGTCCTGACTTTC.

The CDR3 is CASSAGGYSNQPQHF. The CDR3 nucleotides read TGTGCCAGCAGCGCAGGGGGCTATAGCAATCAGCCCCAGCATTTT. This chain joins TRBV9 and TRBJ1-5; 8 bases map to TRBD1. Germline lookup yields CDR1 SGDLS and CDR2 YYNGEE. V lost 3 bases and J lost 0; bases outside the gene matches: 2. The CDR3 is 15 amino acids.

The CDR3 sequence is CASSPPTRLAEAFF. The DNA of the CDR3 is TGTGCCAGCTCACCACCGACACGGTTGGCTGAAGCTTTCTTT. The J gene is TRBJ1-1, the V gene TRBV18; the D is unclear. Trimming took off 0 bases at V and 6 bases at J, with 11 bases between the two ends. The CDR3 has 14 residues. Germline V lookup: CDR1 KGHSH, CDR2 LQKENI.

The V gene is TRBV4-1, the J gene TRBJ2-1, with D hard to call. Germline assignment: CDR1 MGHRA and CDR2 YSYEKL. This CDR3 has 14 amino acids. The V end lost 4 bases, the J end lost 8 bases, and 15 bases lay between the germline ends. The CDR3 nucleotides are TGCGCCAGCAGCCCAGCTGCCGCCCTTTATGAGCAGTTCTTC. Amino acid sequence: CASSPAAALYEQFF.

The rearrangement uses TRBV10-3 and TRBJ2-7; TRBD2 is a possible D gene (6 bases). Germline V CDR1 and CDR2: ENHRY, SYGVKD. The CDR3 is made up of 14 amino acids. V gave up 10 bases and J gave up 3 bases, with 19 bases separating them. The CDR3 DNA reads TGTGCCACCGTGGGGTGGGGCGGGGACTACGAGCAGTACTTC. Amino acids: CATVGWGGDYEQYF.

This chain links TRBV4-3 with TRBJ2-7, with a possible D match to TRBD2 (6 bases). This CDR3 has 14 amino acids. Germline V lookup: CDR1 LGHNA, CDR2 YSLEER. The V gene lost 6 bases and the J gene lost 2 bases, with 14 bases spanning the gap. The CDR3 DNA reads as TGCGCCAGCAGTTCACGGGAGACACCCTACGAGCAGTACTTC. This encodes CASSSRETPYEQYF.